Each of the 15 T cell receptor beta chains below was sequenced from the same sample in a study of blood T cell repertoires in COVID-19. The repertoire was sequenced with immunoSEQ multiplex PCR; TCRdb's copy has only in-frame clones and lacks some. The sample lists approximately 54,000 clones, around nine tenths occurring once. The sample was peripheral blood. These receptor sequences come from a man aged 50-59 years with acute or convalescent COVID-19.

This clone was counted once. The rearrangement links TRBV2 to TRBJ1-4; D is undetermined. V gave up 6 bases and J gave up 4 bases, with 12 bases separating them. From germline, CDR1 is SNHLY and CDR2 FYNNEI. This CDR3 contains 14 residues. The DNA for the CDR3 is TGTGCCAGCAGGCGGGAATTAGTTAATGAAAAACTGTTTTTT. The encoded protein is CASRRELVNEKLFF.

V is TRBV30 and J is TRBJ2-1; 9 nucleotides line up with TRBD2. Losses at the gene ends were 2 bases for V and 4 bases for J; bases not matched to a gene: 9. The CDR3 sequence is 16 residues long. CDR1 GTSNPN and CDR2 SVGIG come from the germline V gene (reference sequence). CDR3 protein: CAWSTLAGPYYNEQFF. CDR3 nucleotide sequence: TGTGCCTGGAGTACTCTAGCGGGACCGTATTACAATGAGCAGTTCTTC.

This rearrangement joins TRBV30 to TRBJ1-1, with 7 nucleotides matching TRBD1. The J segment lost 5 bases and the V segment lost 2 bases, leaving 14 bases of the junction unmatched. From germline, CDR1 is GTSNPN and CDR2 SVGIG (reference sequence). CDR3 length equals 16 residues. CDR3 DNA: TGTGCCTGGAGTTCTTTATCCCGACAGGGAGGTACTGAAGCTTTCTTT. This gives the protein CAWSSLSRQGGTEAFF.

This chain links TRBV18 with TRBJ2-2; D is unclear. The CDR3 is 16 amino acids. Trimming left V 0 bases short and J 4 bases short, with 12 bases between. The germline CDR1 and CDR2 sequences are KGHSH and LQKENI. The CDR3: CASSPPGSLSTGELFF. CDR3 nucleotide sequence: TGTGCCAGCTCACCACCAGGTAGCTTATCCACCGGGGAGCTGTTTTTT.

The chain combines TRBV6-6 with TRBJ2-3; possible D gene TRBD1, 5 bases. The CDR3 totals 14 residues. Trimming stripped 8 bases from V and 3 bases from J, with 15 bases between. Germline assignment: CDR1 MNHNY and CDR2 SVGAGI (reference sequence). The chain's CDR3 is CASFRQGLTDTQYF. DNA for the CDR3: TGTGCCAGCTTTCGGCAGGGTCTGACAGATACGCAGTATTTT.

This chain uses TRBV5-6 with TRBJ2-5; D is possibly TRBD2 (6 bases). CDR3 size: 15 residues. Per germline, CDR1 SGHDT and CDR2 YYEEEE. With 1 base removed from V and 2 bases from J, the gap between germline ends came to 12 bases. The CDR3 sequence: CASSLWRGLQETQYF. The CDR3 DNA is TGTGCCAGCAGCTTGTGGCGCGGACTACAAGAGACCCAGTACTTC.

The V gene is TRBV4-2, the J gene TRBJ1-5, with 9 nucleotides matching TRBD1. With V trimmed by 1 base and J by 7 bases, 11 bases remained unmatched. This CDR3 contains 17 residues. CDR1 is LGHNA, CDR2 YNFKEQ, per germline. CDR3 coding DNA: TGTGCCAGCAGCCAAGGCCCGACCGACAGGGGGGTGCAGCCCCAGCATTTT. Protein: CASSQGPTDRGVQPQHF.

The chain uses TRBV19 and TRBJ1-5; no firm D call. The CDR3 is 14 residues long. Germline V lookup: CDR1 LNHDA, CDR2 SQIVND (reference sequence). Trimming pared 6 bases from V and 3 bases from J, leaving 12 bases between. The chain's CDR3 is CASREGYFNQPQHF. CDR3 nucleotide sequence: TGTGCCAGTAGAGAGGGATATTTCAATCAGCCCCAGCATTTT.

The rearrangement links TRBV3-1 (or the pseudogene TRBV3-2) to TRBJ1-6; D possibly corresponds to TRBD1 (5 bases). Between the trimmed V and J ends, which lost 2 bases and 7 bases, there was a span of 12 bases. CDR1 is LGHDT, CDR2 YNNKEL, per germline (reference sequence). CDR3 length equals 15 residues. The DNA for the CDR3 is TGTGCCAGCAGCCAAACAGGTGGAAACAATTCACCCCTCCACTTT. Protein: CASSQTGGNNSPLHF.

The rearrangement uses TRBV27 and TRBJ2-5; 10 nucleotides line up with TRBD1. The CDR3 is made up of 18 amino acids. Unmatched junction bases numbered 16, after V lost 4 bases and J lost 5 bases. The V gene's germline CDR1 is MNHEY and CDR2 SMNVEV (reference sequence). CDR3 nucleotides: TGTGCCAGCAGTTCCCGGGACAGGGGTCTCGTGAGGGGTGAGACCCAGTACTTC. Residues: CASSSRDRGLVRGETQYF.

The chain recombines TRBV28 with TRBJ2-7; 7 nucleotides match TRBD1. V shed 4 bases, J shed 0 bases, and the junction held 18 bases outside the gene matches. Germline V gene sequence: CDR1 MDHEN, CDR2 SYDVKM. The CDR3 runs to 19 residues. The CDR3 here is CASSSVRDSTPHSSYEQYF. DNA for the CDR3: TGTGCCAGCAGTTCCGTCCGGGACAGTACGCCCCACAGCTCCTACGAGCAGTACTTC. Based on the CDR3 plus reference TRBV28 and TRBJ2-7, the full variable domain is DVKVTQSSRYLVKRTGEKVFLECVQDMDHENMFWYRQDPGLGLRLIYFSYDVKMKEKGDIPEGYSVSREKKERFSLILESASTNQTSMYLCASSSVRDSTPHSSYEQYFGPGTRLTVT.

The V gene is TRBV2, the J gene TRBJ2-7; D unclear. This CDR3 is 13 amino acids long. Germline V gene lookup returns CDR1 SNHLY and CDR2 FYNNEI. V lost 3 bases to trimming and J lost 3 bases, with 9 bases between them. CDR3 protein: CASSDRLNYEQYF. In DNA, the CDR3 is TGTGCCAGCAGTGACAGGCTTAACTACGAGCAGTACTTC.

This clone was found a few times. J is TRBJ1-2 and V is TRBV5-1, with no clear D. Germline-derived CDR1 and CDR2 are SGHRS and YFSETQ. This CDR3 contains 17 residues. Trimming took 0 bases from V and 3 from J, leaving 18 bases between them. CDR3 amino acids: CASSLGAGSSSHYGYTF. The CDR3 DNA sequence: TGCGCCAGCAGCTTGGGCGCAGGAAGTTCCAGTCACTATGGCTACACCTTC.

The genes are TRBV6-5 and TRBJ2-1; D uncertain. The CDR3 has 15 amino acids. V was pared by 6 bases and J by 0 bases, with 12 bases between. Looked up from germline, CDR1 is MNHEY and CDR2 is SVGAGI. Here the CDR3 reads CASSLSDFSYNEQFF. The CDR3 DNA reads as TGTGCCAGCAGCCTTTCCGACTTCTCCTACAATGAGCAGTTCTTC.

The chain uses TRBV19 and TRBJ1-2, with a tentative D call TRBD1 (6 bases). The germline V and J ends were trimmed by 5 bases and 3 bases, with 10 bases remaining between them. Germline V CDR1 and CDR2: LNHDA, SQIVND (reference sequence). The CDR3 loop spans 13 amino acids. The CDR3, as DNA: TGTGCCAGTAGTCCTGACAGGTACTATGGCTACACCTTC. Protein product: CASSPDRYYGYTF.